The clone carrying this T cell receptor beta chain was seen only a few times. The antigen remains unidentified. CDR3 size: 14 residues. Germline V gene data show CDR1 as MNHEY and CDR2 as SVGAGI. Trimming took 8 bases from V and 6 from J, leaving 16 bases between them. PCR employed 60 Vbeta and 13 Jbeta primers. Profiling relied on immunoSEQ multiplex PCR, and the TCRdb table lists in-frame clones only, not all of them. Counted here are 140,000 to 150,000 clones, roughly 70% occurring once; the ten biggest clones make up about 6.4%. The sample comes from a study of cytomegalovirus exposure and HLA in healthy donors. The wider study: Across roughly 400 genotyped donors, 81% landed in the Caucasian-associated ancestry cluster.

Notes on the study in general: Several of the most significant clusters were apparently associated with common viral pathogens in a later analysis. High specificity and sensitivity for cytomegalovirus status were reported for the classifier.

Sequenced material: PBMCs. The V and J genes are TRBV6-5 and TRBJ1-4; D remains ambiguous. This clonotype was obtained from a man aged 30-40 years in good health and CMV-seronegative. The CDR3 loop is CASARKQKYEKLFF. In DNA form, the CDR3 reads TGTGCCAGCGCAAGGAAACAGAAATATGAAAAACTGTTTTTT.